These 29 T cell receptor beta chains originate from one sample sequenced in a study of radiation and T cells in renal cell carcinoma. This sample's time point: baseline pretreatment blood. The treatment here: 15 Gy SBRT to primary tumor, nephrectomy 4 weeks later. Clones were sequenced by immunoSEQ multiplex PCR, and TCRdb holds only the in-frame ones, with some missing. The table has approximately 90,000 clones, about 88% seen once. The sample here was blood, taken from a patient whose treatment included radiotherapy and nephrectomy. The receptors stem from a man aged 45-60 years with renal cell carcinoma.

The chain is built from TRBV7-9 and TRBJ2-1, with 8 bases aligning to TRBD2. V was pared by 0 bases and J by 6 bases, with 10 bases of the junction left unmatched. There are 17 residues in the CDR3. Germline CDR1 and CDR2: SEHNR and FQNEAQ (reference sequence). CDR3 in amino acids: CASSLATSGAGGNEQFF. The CDR3 DNA follows: TGTGCCAGCAGCTTAGCCACTAGCGGCGCGGGGGGCAATGAGCAGTTCTTC.

For this clone: The same CDR3 is also encoded by other DNA sequences in this sample. The gene calls are TRBV5-1 and TRBJ2-1, with D uncertain. V dropped 5 bases and J dropped 1 base, with 7 bases sitting between them. This CDR3 spans 13 amino acids. Germline loops: CDR1 SGHRS, CDR2 YFSETQ. The CDR3 loop is CASSADSYNEQFF. For the CDR3, the DNA is TGCGCCAGCAGTGCTGATTCCTACAATGAGCAGTTCTTC.

The chain couples TRBV2 to TRBJ2-7; D remains unclear. This CDR3 spans 12 amino acids. In germline, CDR1 is SNHLY, CDR2 FYNNEI. V was trimmed by 7 bases and J by 1 base, leaving 8 bases between them. CDR3 protein: CASKEVSYEQYF. Written as DNA, the CDR3 is TGTGCCAGCAAAGAGGTATCCTACGAGCAGTACTTC.

The chain joins TRBV28 to TRBJ2-7; D possibly uses TRBD1 or TRBD2 (6 bases each). V lost 5 bases and J 6 bases, leaving 23 bases between the germline ends. This CDR3 has 16 amino acids. Germline V gene sequence: CDR1 MDHEN, CDR2 SYDVKM. The CDR3 sequence is CASSPTFNWGASEQYF. CDR3 coding DNA: TGTGCCAGCAGTCCAACCTTTAATTGGGGGGCCTCCGAGCAGTACTTC.

The chain is built from TRBV9 and TRBJ2-5, with TRBD2 matching 8 bases. Germline V gene lookup returns CDR1 SGDLS and CDR2 YYNGEE. J lost 1 base, V lost 0 bases, and 5 bases had no gene match. CDR3 length: 16 amino acids. The CDR3 region has the DNA TGTGCCAGCAGCGTAGTCGGCGGGGGGAGCCAAGAGACCCAGTACTTC. Its protein is CASSVVGGGSQETQYF.

The V and J genes are TRBV6-1 and TRBJ1-5, with D possibly matching TRBD1 (5 bases). This CDR3 has 13 amino acids. The V end lost 6 bases, the J end lost 9 bases, and 15 bases lay between the germline ends. The germline gives CDR1 MNHNS, CDR2 SASEGT. The CDR3 protein is CASRTEGRSPQHF. The CDR3 DNA is TGTGCCAGCAGGACCGAGGGGCGGTCGCCCCAGCATTTT.

This clone was seen only once. V usage is TRBV9 and J usage is TRBJ2-7; TRBD1 matches at 10 bases. J lost 3 bases, V lost 0 bases, and 12 bases had no gene match. In germline, CDR1 is SGDLS, CDR2 YYNGEE. This CDR3 has 18 amino acids. The CDR3 reads CASSVVGTGEYPFYEQYF. The CDR3 nucleotides read TGTGCCAGCAGCGTAGTCGGGACAGGGGAGTATCCCTTCTACGAGCAGTACTTC. Full variable domain (outside the CDR3, taken from reference TRBV9 and TRBJ2-7): DSGVTQTPKHLITATGQRVTLRCSPRSGDLSVYWYQQSLDQGLQFLIQYYNGEERAKGNILERFSAQQFPDLHSELNLSSLELGDSALYFCASSVVGTGEYPFYEQYFGPGTRLTVT.

The chain has TRBV6-1 and TRBJ1-2; D perhaps matches TRBD1 (5 bases). CDR3 length: 13 residues. Germline-derived CDR1 and CDR2 are MNHNS and SASEGT. V lost 1 base and J lost 6, with 9 bases in between. The CDR3 loop reads CASSEGGEDGYTF. CDR3 DNA sequence: TGTGCCAGCAGTGAAGGGGGCGAGGATGGCTACACCTTC.

DNA for the CDR3: TGTGCCAGCAGCCCCGGTGAGCTACGAGAGACCCAGTACTTC. This translates into CASSPGELRETQYF. The genes are TRBV4-2 and TRBJ2-5; D is unresolved. CDR1 LGHNA and CDR2 YNFKEQ come from the germline V gene. The CDR3 contains 14 residues. Trimming cost V 4 bases and J 4 bases, with 13 bases left between them.

The CDR3 here is CASSLAPGRVETQYF. DNA of the CDR3: TGTGCCAGCAGCTTAGCCCCAGGACGTGTGGAGACCCAGTACTTC. The genes are TRBV11-2 and TRBJ2-5; D not certain. Per the germline V gene, CDR1 is SGHAT and CDR2 is FQNNGV. This CDR3 contains 15 residues. The germline V and J ends were trimmed by 1 base and 5 bases, with 14 bases remaining between them.

The chain carries TRBV6-5 and TRBJ2-4; perhaps D is TRBD1 or TRBD2 (6 bases each). Trimming took off 2 bases at V and 1 base at J, with 9 bases between the two ends. The CDR3 is 15 residues long. Germline V gene data show CDR1 as MNHEY and CDR2 as SVGAGI. CDR3: CASSYGGHAKNIQYF. The CDR3 coding sequence is TGTGCCAGCAGTTACGGGGGGCATGCCAAAAACATTCAGTACTTC.

The chain has TRBV5-4 and TRBJ2-1, with D perhaps matching TRBD2 (5 bases). Germline V gives CDR1 SGHNT, CDR2 YYREEE (reference sequence). V was shortened by 4 bases and J by 7 bases, with 12 bases between the two germline ends. The CDR3 sequence is 13 residues long. The CDR3 sequence: CASSRGSVNEQFF. The CDR3, as DNA: TGTGCCAGCAGCCGAGGGAGTGTAAATGAGCAGTTCTTC.

J is TRBJ1-2 and V is TRBV9; TRBD1 agrees at 11 bases. The CDR3 spans 16 residues. Germline V gives CDR1 SGDLS, CDR2 YYNGEE. Trimming removed 5 bases from V and 4 bases from J; junction bases left unmatched: 10. CDR3 bases: TGTGCCAGCAGTCAAACGGGACAGGGGGTACTCTATGGCTACACCTTC. This gives the protein CASSQTGQGVLYGYTF.

The gene calls are TRBV6-6 and TRBJ1-2; unclear D gene. V was shortened by 0 bases and J by 0 bases, with 11 bases between the two germline ends. The germline V gene encodes CDR1 MNHNY and CDR2 SVGAGI (reference sequence). The CDR3 is made up of 16 amino acids. The DNA for the CDR3 is TGTGCCAGCAGTTACTCGGCCAGCCGGACTAACTATGGCTACACCTTC. Its translation: CASSYSASRTNYGYTF.

This chain uses TRBV4-2 with TRBJ2-1; 8 nucleotides match TRBD2. Looked up from germline, CDR1 is LGHNA and CDR2 is YNFKEQ. With V trimmed by 6 bases and J by 13 bases, 11 bases remained unmatched. CDR3 length: 13 residues. The CDR3 protein is CASSRGGISHQFF. The CDR3 DNA reads as TGTGCCAGCAGTCGGGGGGGGATTTCGCACCAGTTCTTC.

This clone was seen a handful of times. The J gene is TRBJ1-1, the V gene TRBV6-1; possible D gene TRBD1, 5 bases. Germline-derived CDR1 and CDR2 are MNHNS and SASEGT. The CDR3 sequence is 14 residues long. V lost 7 bases to trimming and J lost 4 bases, with 16 bases between them. This CDR3 is CASTWGEAATEAFF. The DNA for the CDR3 is TGTGCCAGCACCTGGGGGGAGGCGGCCACTGAAGCTTTCTTT.

This chain links TRBV9 with TRBJ2-5, with TRBD1 matching 9 bases. Looked up from germline, CDR1 is SGDLS and CDR2 is YYNGEE. The CDR3 spans 15 residues. J gave up 4 bases and V 3 bases, and 7 bases lay outside the gene matches. For the CDR3, the DNA is TGTGCCAGCAGCGCAGAAAGGACAGGGGTAGAGACCCAGTACTTC. It specifies CASSAERTGVETQYF.

On this clone itself: At one boundary the junction diverges from the germline segment, which might be a read error. The J gene is TRBJ2-5, the V gene TRBV29-1; 16 bases line up with TRBD2. This CDR3 has 13 amino acids. Germline-derived CDR1 and CDR2 are SQVTM and ANQGSEA. CDR3 loop: CSVEGLAGGPNNF. The CDR3 DNA is TGCAGCGTTGAGGGACTAGCGGGAGGGCCCAATAACTTC.

This clone is a singleton in its sample. This rearrangement joins TRBV15 to TRBJ2-2; D is unresolved. The CDR3 sequence is 13 residues long. With 3 bases removed from V and 7 bases from J, the gap between germline ends came to 9 bases. The germline V gene has CDR1 LNHNV and CDR2 YYDKDF (reference sequence). CDR3 in amino acids: CATSSRHNGELFF. The CDR3, as DNA: TGTGCCACCAGCAGTAGACATAACGGGGAGCTGTTTTTT.

The chain recombines TRBV30 with TRBJ2-3; D remains unclear. Germline CDR1 GTSNPN, CDR2 SVGIG (reference sequence). The CDR3 has 15 amino acids. V lost 0 bases and J lost 5, with 15 bases in between. CDR3 nucleotide sequence: TGTGCCTGGAGTGTACTGCTATTTTCAAGAGATACGCAGTATTTT. Its translation is CAWSVLLFSRDTQYF.

The rearrangement links TRBV19 to TRBJ2-7; maybe TRBD1 (5 bases). Germline-derived CDR1 and CDR2 are LNHDA and SQIVND (reference sequence). Trimming took off 1 base at V and 3 bases at J, with 10 bases between the two ends. This CDR3 comprises 14 residues. The CDR3 here is CASSIAGRDYEQYF. The CDR3 nucleotides read TGTGCCAGTAGTATAGCAGGCAGGGACTACGAGCAGTACTTC.

The chain's CDR3 is CASSEEQSGTDTQYF. In nucleotides, the CDR3 is TGTGCCAGCAGTGAAGAGCAGTCGGGCACAGATACGCAGTATTTT. This chain links TRBV2 with TRBJ2-3; no clear D gene. Per the germline V gene, CDR1 is SNHLY and CDR2 is FYNNEI. V shed 1 base and J shed 1 base, with 9 bases lying between them. The CDR3 totals 15 residues.

The chain links TRBV7-2 to TRBJ1-3; D not certain. Trimming took off 2 bases at V and 1 base at J, with 9 bases between the two ends. CDR1 SGHTA and CDR2 FQGNSA come from the germline V gene. This CDR3 is 15 amino acids long. CDR3 protein: CASSLSYQSGNTIYF. For the CDR3, the DNA is TGTGCCAGCAGCTTATCGTACCAGTCTGGAAACACCATATATTTT.

The V and J genes are TRBV4-3 and TRBJ1-4; unclear D gene. The CDR3 runs to 17 residues. The germline V and J ends were trimmed by 0 bases and 4 bases, with 15 bases remaining between them. Germline values: CDR1 LGHNA, CDR2 YSLEER. CDR3 protein: CASSQDLYRANNEKLFF. The CDR3 DNA reads TGCGCCAGCAGCCAAGACCTATACAGAGCAAATAATGAAAAACTGTTTTTT.

CDR3: CASSPPEGLGTGELFF. Here the CDR3 DNA reads TGTGCCAGCTCACCACCAGAGGGGCTAGGCACCGGGGAGCTGTTTTTT. V and J are TRBV18 and TRBJ2-2, with D perhaps being TRBD1 or TRBD2 (5 bases each). V dropped 0 bases and J dropped 4 bases, with 12 bases sitting between them. Germline-derived CDR1 and CDR2 are KGHSH and LQKENI. This CDR3 has 16 residues.

The rearrangement uses TRBV5-1 and TRBJ2-1; no reliable D call. Germline CDR1 reads SGHRS; CDR2 reads YFSETQ. The CDR3 spans 13 residues. Trimming removed 2 bases from V and 9 bases from J, with 12 bases in between. The CDR3 loop reads CASSFPTDGEQFF. In nucleotides, the CDR3 is TGCGCCAGCAGCTTCCCAACAGATGGTGAGCAGTTCTTC.

The chain carries TRBV30 and TRBJ2-6; no definite D call. V shed 0 bases and J shed 4 bases, with 13 bases lying between them. This CDR3 is built from 16 residues. The germline gives CDR1 GTSNPN, CDR2 SVGIG (reference sequence). CDR3 residues: CAWSVYDLSGANVLTF. The CDR3 region has the DNA TGTGCCTGGAGTGTCTACGACCTGTCGGGGGCCAACGTCCTGACTTTC. Together with reference TRBV30 and TRBJ2-6, the CDR3 gives the full variable domain: SQTIHQWPATLVQPVGSPLSLECTVEGTSNPNLYWYRQAAGRGLQLLFYSVGIGQISSEVPQNLSASRPQDRQFILSSKKLLLSDSGFYLCAWSVYDLSGANVLTFGAGSRLTVL.

V usage is TRBV6-5 and J usage is TRBJ1-2; TRBD1 might be the D (6 bases). The CDR3 runs 13 residues. V lost 4 bases, J lost 6 bases, and 12 bases lay in between. Germline V lookup: CDR1 MNHEY, CDR2 SVGAGI. The CDR3 here is CASSFRQADGYTF. CDR3 nucleotide sequence: TGTGCCAGCAGTTTCAGACAGGCAGATGGCTACACCTTC.

The CDR3 spells CASSLRDIITGELFF. The CDR3 DNA sequence: TGTGCCAGCAGCTTACGGGACATTATTACCGGGGAGCTGTTTTTT. The chain has TRBV7-3 and TRBJ2-2; perhaps TRBD1 as D (6 bases). The germline V gene encodes CDR1 SGHTA and CDR2 FQGTGA. The CDR3 extends over 15 amino acids. The V gene lost 2 bases and the J gene lost 5 bases, with 12 bases spanning the gap.